Shown below are 5 T cell receptor beta chains from a single sample sequenced in a study of cytomegalovirus exposure and HLA in healthy donors. Using immunoSEQ multiplex PCR, the repertoire was profiled, and TCRdb retains in-frame clones only, with some absent. The sample lists about 160,000 clones, approximately 80% occurring once. The specimen sequenced was PBMCs. The receptors stem from a man aged 25 to 45 in good health and CMV-seropositive.

The V gene is TRBV5-4, the J gene TRBJ2-7; 14 bases are a match to TRBD2. Germline CDR1 is SGHNT and CDR2 is YYREEE (reference sequence). The CDR3 consists of 16 residues. V gave up 4 bases and J gave up 2 bases; unmatched junction bases: 5. The CDR3 nucleotides read TGTGCCAGCAGCAGGACTAGCGGGGGGACCACCTACGAGCAGTACTTC. It translates to CASSRTSGGTTYEQYF.

This chain connects TRBV29-1 to TRBJ1-6, with TRBD1 identical over 9 bases. The CDR3 runs 13 residues. The V gene's germline CDR1 is SQVTM and CDR2 ANQGSEA. V dropped 4 bases and J dropped 8; count of bases not matched to a gene: 3. The CDR3 spells CSVGTGEDSPLHF. For the CDR3, the DNA is TGCAGCGTTGGGACAGGGGAAGATTCACCCCTCCACTTT. Drawing the rest from reference TRBV29-1 and TRBJ1-6, the complete variable domain is SAVISQKPSRDICQRGTSLTIQCQVDSQVTMMFWYRQQPGQSLTLIATANQGSEATYESGFVIDKFPISRPNLTFSTLTVSNMSPEDSSIYLCSVGTGEDSPLHFGNGTRLTVT.

This clone turned up a few times. The chain joins TRBV29-1 to TRBJ2-3; no definite D call. The germline gives CDR1 SQVTM, CDR2 ANQGSEA. The CDR3 is 10 amino acids. V was shortened by 7 bases and J by 1 base, with 3 bases between the two germline ends. This CDR3 is CSAGTDTQYF. CDR3 sequence (DNA): TGCAGCGCGGGCACAGATACGCAGTATTTT.

This rearrangement joins TRBV13 to TRBJ2-1; 8 positions match TRBD1. Per the germline V gene, CDR1 is PRHDT and CDR2 is FYEKMQ (reference sequence). The CDR3 covers 15 residues. The junction had 3 bases not matched to a gene; V was cut back by 5 bases and J by 0 bases. CDR3 coding DNA: TGTGCCAGCAGCGGGACAGGCGGCTCCTACAATGAGCAGTTCTTC. Protein: CASSGTGGSYNEQFF.

CDR3 in amino acids: CASSRLAGYADTQYF. CDR3 in DNA: TGTGCCAGCAGTCGGCTAGCGGGGTATGCAGATACGCAGTATTTT. This chain joins TRBV6-6 and TRBJ2-3; TRBD2 agrees at 9 bases. The CDR3 contains 15 residues. Trimming cost V 5 bases and J 4 bases; bases outside gene matches: 7. CDR1 is MNHNY, CDR2 SVGAGI, per germline (reference sequence).